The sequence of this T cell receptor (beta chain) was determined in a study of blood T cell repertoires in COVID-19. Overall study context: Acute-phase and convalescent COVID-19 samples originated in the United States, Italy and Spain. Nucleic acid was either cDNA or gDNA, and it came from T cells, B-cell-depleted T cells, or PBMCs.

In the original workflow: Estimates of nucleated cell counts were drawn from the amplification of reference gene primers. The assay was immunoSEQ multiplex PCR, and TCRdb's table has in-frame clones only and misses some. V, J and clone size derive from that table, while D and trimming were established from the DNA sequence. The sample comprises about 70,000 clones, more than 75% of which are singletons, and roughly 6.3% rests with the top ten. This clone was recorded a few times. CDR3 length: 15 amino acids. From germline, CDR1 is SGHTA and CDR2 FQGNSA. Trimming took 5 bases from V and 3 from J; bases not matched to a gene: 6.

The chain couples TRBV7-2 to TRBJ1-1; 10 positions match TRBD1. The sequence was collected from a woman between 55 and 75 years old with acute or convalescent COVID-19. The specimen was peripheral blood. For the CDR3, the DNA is TGTGCCAGCAGCCTAAGACAGGGGGCGTACACTGAAGCTTTCTTT. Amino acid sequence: CASSLRQGAYTEAFF.